The sequence of this TCR beta chain was determined in a study of Graves' ophthalmopathy and Graves' hyperthyroidism. The CDR3 is 14 amino acids. The germline gives CDR1 MNHEY, CDR2 SMNVEV (reference sequence). Trimming took off 3 bases at V and 2 bases at J, with 10 bases between the two ends. Each donor who had ophthalmopathy showed moderate-to-severe activity, a CAS of ≥3, a NOSPECS of ≥4, and a duration under 3 months. Using RNA transcripts, the TCR beta CDR3 regions were amplified. First-round RT-PCR employed HTBI primers, with a second-round multiplex PCR after it. TCRdb independently ran MiXCR on the multiplex PCR reads; one entry per CDR3 protein. Here the sample spans about 210,000 distinct CDR3 sequences, approximately 28% being singletons.

Sequencing was carried out using peripheral blood. The gene calls are TRBV27 and TRBJ1-2; D gene unclear. This receptor was taken from a man aged 45-65 years with Graves' ophthalmopathy. The DNA of the CDR3 is TGTGCCAGCAGTTTCGCCTCGGAGAACTATGGCTACACCTTC. This codes for CASSFASENYGYTF.